The 11 T cell receptor beta chains in this list originate from one sample, sequenced in a study of blood T cell repertoires in COVID-19. The assay was immunoSEQ multiplex PCR, and TCRdb's table has in-frame clones only and misses some. The sample holds 200,000 to 250,000 clones, roughly nine tenths seen once. The sequenced sample was PBMCs or T cells enriched from blood (not recorded which). The receptors shown here come from a woman aged 45-60 years in a cohort exposed to, infected with or recovered from COVID-19 (not recorded which).

The DNA for the CDR3 is TGTGCCAGCAGCCCACGAGGGACAGGGGGTTACGAGCAGTACTTC. Its protein is CASSPRGTGGYEQYF. The chain employs TRBV14 and TRBJ2-7; TRBD1 agrees at 11 bases. The CDR3 loop spans 15 amino acids. J gave up 4 bases and V 4 bases, and 6 bases lay outside the gene matches. Looked up from germline, CDR1 is SGHDN and CDR2 is FVKESK.

The CDR3 nucleotides read TGTGCCAGCAGTTACCCAGACAGGGGGCTTGGTTACGAGCAGTACTTC. Amino acids: CASSYPDRGLGYEQYF. The V and J genes are TRBV6-5 and TRBJ2-7, with TRBD1 matching 10 bases. Germline CDR1 reads MNHEY; CDR2 reads SVGAGI. This CDR3 contains 16 residues. The junction had 8 bases not matched to a gene; V was cut back by 2 bases and J by 4 bases.

The chain joins TRBV11-3 to TRBJ2-2; 8 bases are a match to TRBD1. Trimming took 5 bases from V and 8 from J; bases not matched to a gene: 13. Germline CDR1 and CDR2: SGHNT and YENEEA. The CDR3 is made up of 16 amino acids. CDR3 residues: CASSPGGSGVAGELFF. In DNA form, the CDR3 reads TGTGCCAGCAGCCCAGGGGGCTCGGGGGTGGCTGGGGAGCTGTTTTTT.

The chain is built from TRBV11-2 and TRBJ1-6, with D tentatively TRBD1 (5 bases). The V gene's germline CDR1 is SGHAT and CDR2 FQNNGV. Trimming pared 1 base from V and 7 bases from J, leaving 17 bases between. The CDR3 totals 17 residues. CDR3 sequence: CASSLAFGTGGNSPLHF. CDR3 coding DNA: TGTGCCAGCAGCTTAGCCTTCGGAACCGGGGGAAATTCACCCCTCCACTTT.

The J gene is TRBJ2-4, the V gene TRBV12-3 or TRBV12-4; tentative D call: TRBD2 (5 bases). CDR3 size: 12 residues. Trimming stripped 4 bases from V and 13 bases from J, with 14 bases between. Written as DNA, the CDR3 is TGTGCCAGCAGTTACGGACTCAGCTTCCAGTACTTC. Its protein product is CASSYGLSFQYF.

The sample holds a few counts of this clone. The rearrangement uses TRBV3-1 (or the pseudogene TRBV3-2) and TRBJ2-7; D remains unclear. There are 14 residues in the CDR3. Trimming stripped 2 bases from V and 5 bases from J, with 13 bases between. Germline CDR1 and CDR2: LGHDT and YNNKEL (reference sequence). CDR3 DNA sequence: TGTGCCAGCAGCCAATACAGTGATTTAAACGAGCAGTACTTC. This translates into CASSQYSDLNEQYF.

The chain is built from TRBV2 and TRBJ2-1, with 8 nucleotides matching TRBD2. The CDR3 has 11 residues. Trimming at V came to 4 bases and at J to 16 bases, leaving 6 bases not matched to a gene. In germline, CDR1 is SNHLY, CDR2 FYNNEI. Written as DNA, the CDR3 is TGTGCCAGCAGTGGATCGGGGGGGGATTTCTTC. Translated: CASSGSGGDFF.

J is TRBJ2-1 and V is TRBV5-1; the match to TRBD2 covers 12 bases. The germline gives CDR1 SGHRS, CDR2 YFSETQ. This CDR3 has 17 amino acids. V lost 1 base and J lost 9; bases outside the gene matches: 11. CDR3 residues: CASSLQPLAGGFSEQFF. The CDR3 nucleotides read TGCGCCAGCAGCTTGCAACCCCTAGCGGGGGGGTTCAGTGAGCAGTTCTTC.

The chain combines TRBV12-3 or TRBV12-4 with TRBJ2-3; 7 bases are a match to TRBD2. The V and J ends lost 6 bases and 4 bases, in that order; junction bases with no gene match: 4. CDR3 length: 13 residues. The CDR3 reads CASRKTSSDTQYF. CDR3 sequence (DNA): TGTGCCAGCAGAAAGACTAGCTCAGATACGCAGTATTTT.

The CDR3 bases are TGCGCCAGCAGCCAGTTAGCCGGGACTAAGGGTTACAATGAGCAGTTCTTC. This sequence encodes CASSQLAGTKGYNEQFF. V is TRBV4-3 and J is TRBJ2-1, with 7 bases lining up with TRBD2. CDR3 length equals 17 residues. Germline V lookup: CDR1 LGHNA, CDR2 YSLEER. The V gene end was trimmed by 3 bases and the J gene end by 4 bases; junction bases not matched to a gene: 12.

The rearrangement joins TRBV24-1 to TRBJ2-7; 8 nucleotides match TRBD2. V lost 3 bases, J lost 0 bases, and 3 bases stayed unmatched. The V gene's germline CDR1 is KGHDR and CDR2 SFDVKD. The CDR3 is 15 residues long. The CDR3 bases are TGTGCCACCAGTGATCCCCGGGGGGGCTCCTACGAGCAGTACTTC. Translated: CATSDPRGGSYEQYF.